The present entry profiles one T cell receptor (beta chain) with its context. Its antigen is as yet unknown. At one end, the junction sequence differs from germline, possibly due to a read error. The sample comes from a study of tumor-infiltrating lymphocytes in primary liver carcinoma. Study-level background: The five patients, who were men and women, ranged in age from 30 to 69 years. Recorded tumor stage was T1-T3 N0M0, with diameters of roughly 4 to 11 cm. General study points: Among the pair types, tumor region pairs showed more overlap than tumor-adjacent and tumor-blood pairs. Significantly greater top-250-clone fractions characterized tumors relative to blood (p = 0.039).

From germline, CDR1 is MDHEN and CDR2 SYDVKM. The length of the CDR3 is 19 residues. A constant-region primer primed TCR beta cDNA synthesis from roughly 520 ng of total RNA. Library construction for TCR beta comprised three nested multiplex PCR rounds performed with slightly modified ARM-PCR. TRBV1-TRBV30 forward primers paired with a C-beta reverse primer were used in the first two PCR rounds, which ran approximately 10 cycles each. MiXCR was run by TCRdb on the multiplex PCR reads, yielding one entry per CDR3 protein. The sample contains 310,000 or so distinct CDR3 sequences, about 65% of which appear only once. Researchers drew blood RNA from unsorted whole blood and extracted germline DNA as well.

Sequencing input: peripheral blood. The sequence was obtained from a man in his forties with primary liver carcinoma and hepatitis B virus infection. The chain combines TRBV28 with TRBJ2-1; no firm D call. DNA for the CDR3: TGTGCCATCAGTTTATTCGGGCTAACGGGCCCTAGCTCCTACAATGAGCAGTTCTTC. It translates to CAISLFGLTGPSSYNEQFF.